This T cell receptor beta chain was sequenced in a study of STAT3 mutations in large granular lymphocyte leukemia. Across the study: Roughly 37% of treated T-LGLL patients showed hematologic response to immunosuppression.

From germline, CDR1 is LGHNA and CDR2 YNFKEQ. The CDR3 is 16 residues long. V lost 4 bases, J lost 7 bases, and 12 bases stayed unmatched. Overall study findings and caveats: Every T-LGLL patient had at least one immunodominant TCRbeta clonotype. Some patients had persisting codominant clonotypes that could mask small clones.

As regards this clone: Its target is not known.

The assay was immunoSEQ multiplex PCR, and TCRdb's table has in-frame clones only and misses some. The data contain about 9,200 clones, roughly 54% of them seen just once; the ten biggest clones take up roughly 9%. V is TRBV4-2 and J is TRBJ1-5; 8 bases are a match to TRBD1. The receptor comes from a boy aged 5-17 years with T-cell large granular lymphocyte leukemia. Some clones in this sample may be carry-over from other donors' samples. Sequenced sample: peripheral blood mononuclear cells. In DNA form, the CDR3 reads TGTGCCAGCAGCCCTGGGGCCGGGACAGGTTCCCAGCCCCAGCATTTT. Its protein product is CASSPGAGTGSQPQHF.